Listed below are T cell receptor beta chains from one sample, sequenced in a study of CD8 T cells in Susac syndrome. TCRdb analysed the immunoSEQ multiplex PCR reads with MiXCR anew, one entry per CDR3 protein. The sample has 240,000 or so distinct CDR3 sequences; almost 97% are singletons. The sequenced sample consisted of CD4+ T cells from PBMCs. The receptors derive from a human donor with Susac syndrome. Each CDR3 is given with its conserved first and last residue. The D gene is left open where the match is weak. Expanded clones get a size class; other rows say once, few or many, or leave the size out.

size | D | J | V | CDR3 | DNA
. | . | TRBJ1-1 | TRBV19 | CASKIPGLEAFF | TGTGCCAGTAAAATTCCGGGGCTGGAAGCTTTCTTT
. | TRBD1 | TRBJ1-4 | TRBV25-1 | CARRPGQGGEKLFF | TGTGCCAGACGCCCCGGACAGGGTGGAGAAAAACTGTTTTTT
. | . | TRBJ1-2 | TRBV12-3/TRBV12-4 | CASRPRWAMGGYTF | TGTGCCAGCAGGCCCCGATGGGCAATGGGAGGCTACACCTTC
once | . | TRBJ2-7 | TRBV4-1 | CASSQGPSVSYEQYF | TGCGCCAGCAGCCAAGGGCCCTCCGTTTCATACGAGCAGTACTTC
. | TRBD2 | TRBJ2-7 | TRBV5-1 | CASSLVSGNSYEQYF | TGCGCCAGCAGCTTGGTTAGCGGGAATTCCTACGAGCAGTACTTC
. | . | TRBJ2-1 | TRBV5-1 | CASSLGVNNEQFF | TGCGCCAGCAGCTTGGGAGTAAACAATGAGCAGTTCTTC
. | TRBD1 | TRBJ2-5 | TRBV20-1 | CSAPGGQGGQETQYF | TGCAGTGCCCCCGGGGGACAGGGGGGCCAAGAGACCCAGTACTTC
. | TRBD2 | TRBJ2-7 | TRBV4-1 | CASSTGLAGAGEQYF | TGCGCCAGCAGCACCGGACTAGCGGGAGCGGGCGAGCAGTACTTC
. | TRBD1 | TRBJ2-1 | TRBV6-1 | CASSRDSNRGYNEQFF | TGTGCCAGCAGCCGGGACAGCAACCGCGGCTACAATGAGCAGTTCTTC
. | . | TRBJ1-2 | TRBV7-9 | CASSLWASGYTF | TGTGCCAGCAGCTTATGGGCCTCTGGCTACACCTTC
. | . | TRBJ2-1 | TRBV12-3/TRBV12-4 | CASSPPSGRVQFF | TGTGCCAGCAGTCCCCCCAGCGGTCGGGTGCAGTTCTTC
. | TRBD1 | TRBJ1-3 | TRBV9 | CASSEGGTGVLGNTIYF | TGTGCCAGCAGCGAGGGGGGGACAGGGGTTCTCGGAAACACCATATATTTT
. | . | TRBJ1-1 | TRBV12-3/TRBV12-4 | CASSLGWSRWGTEAFF | TGTGCCAGCAGTTTGGGTTGGAGCCGGTGGGGCACTGAAGCTTTCTTT
. | TRBD2 | TRBJ2-1 | TRBV6-5 | CASSAGLAGSEQFF | TGTGCCAGCAGCGCCGGACTAGCGGGAAGTGAGCAGTTCTTC
. | . | TRBJ2-1 | TRBV9 | CASSVGGTVFSYNEQFF | TGTGCCAGCAGCGTGGGCGGGACAGTCTTTTCCTACAATGAGCAGTTCTTC
. | TRBD1 | TRBJ2-1 | TRBV24-1 | CATSDPTGGAMNEQFF | TGTGCCACCAGTGACCCCACAGGGGGCGCGATGAATGAGCAGTTCTTC
. | TRBD1 | TRBJ2-1 | TRBV18 | CASCKGQAYNEQFF | TGTGCCAGCTGTAAAGGACAGGCCTACAATGAGCAGTTCTTC
. | TRBD1 | TRBJ2-2 | TRBV19 | CASSTRQGLELFF | TGTGCCAGTAGTACCAGACAGGGGTTGGAGCTGTTTTTT
. | TRBD2 | TRBJ2-6 | TRBV15 | CATSRVLAGDAGANVLTF | TGTGCCACCAGCAGAGTCCTCGCGGGAGACGCTGGGGCCAACGTCCTGACTTTC
. | TRBD1 | TRBJ1-2 | TRBV7-9 | CASSSNRGGYTF | TGTGCCAGCAGCTCGAACAGGGGAGGCTACACCTTC
. | . | TRBJ2-2 | TRBV7-9 | CASSPTGPGTGELFF | TGTGCCAGCAGCCCAACAGGGCCCGGCACCGGGGAGCTGTTTTTT
. | . | TRBJ1-1 | TRBV30 | CAWSSQGEAFF | TGTGCCTGGAGTTCCCAGGGTGAAGCTTTCTTT
. | TRBD1 | TRBJ1-1 | TRBV12-3/TRBV12-4 | CASKRTGAMGAFF | TGTGCCAGCAAACGGACAGGGGCCATGGGGGCTTTCTTT
. | TRBD1 | TRBJ1-2 | TRBV29-1 | CSVVSGTGAYGYTF | TGCAGCGTTGTCTCCGGGACAGGGGCCTATGGCTACACCTTC
. | . | TRBJ2-7 | TRBV2 | CASSEERLSEQYF | TGTGCCAGCAGTGAGGAGAGACTCTCCGAGCAGTACTTC
. | . | TRBJ1-5 | TRBV24-1 | CATSDGDNSNQPQHF | TGTGCCACCAGTGATGGGGACAATAGCAATCAGCCCCAGCATTTT
few | . | TRBJ1-1 | TRBV11-2 | CASSLTEGTEAFF | TGTGCCAGCAGCTTAACCGAAGGGACTGAAGCTTTCTTT
. | . | TRBJ2-2 | TRBV4-1 | CASSRRPGYTGELFF | TGCGCCAGCAGCCGGAGGCCAGGCTACACCGGGGAGCTGTTTTTT
once | TRBD2 | TRBJ2-1 | TRBV25-1 | CASSELGLAEYNEQFF | TGTGCCAGCAGTGAATTAGGACTAGCGGAGTACAATGAGCAGTTCTTC
. | . | TRBJ1-3 | TRBV7-9 | CASSSHSSKAGNTIYF | TGTGCCAGCAGCTCCCACTCTAGTAAGGCTGGAAACACCATATATTTT
. | TRBD2 | TRBJ2-5 | TRBV20-1 | CSASALAGHKETQYF | TGCAGTGCTAGTGCTCTAGCGGGACATAAAGAGACCCAGTACTTC
few | . | TRBJ1-1 | TRBV20-1 | CSARDSTEAFF | TGCAGTGCTAGAGATTCGACTGAAGCTTTCTTT
. | . | TRBJ1-5 | TRBV14 | CASSWGSASNQPQHF | TGTGCCAGCAGCTGGGGTTCGGCGAGCAATCAGCCCCAGCATTTT
. | . | TRBJ2-4 | TRBV29-1 | CSVTDTENIQYF | TGCAGCGTTACCGACACAGAAAACATTCAGTACTTC
. | TRBD1 | TRBJ2-3 | TRBV29-1 | CSVNRGTDTQYF | TGCAGCGTAAACAGGGGGACAGATACGCAGTATTTT